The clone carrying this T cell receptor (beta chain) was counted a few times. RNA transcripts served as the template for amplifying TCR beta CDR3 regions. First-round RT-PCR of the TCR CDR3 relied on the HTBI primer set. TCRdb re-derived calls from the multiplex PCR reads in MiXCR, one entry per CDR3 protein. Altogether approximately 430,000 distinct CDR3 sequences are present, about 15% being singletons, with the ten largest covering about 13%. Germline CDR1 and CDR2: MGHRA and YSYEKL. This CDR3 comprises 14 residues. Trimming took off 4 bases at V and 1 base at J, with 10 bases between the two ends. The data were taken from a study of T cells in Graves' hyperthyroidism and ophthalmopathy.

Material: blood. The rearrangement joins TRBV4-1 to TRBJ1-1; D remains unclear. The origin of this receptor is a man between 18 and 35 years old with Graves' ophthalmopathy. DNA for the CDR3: TGCGCCAGCAGCCCGAACTTGCAGAACACTGAAGCTTTCTTT. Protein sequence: CASSPNLQNTEAFF.